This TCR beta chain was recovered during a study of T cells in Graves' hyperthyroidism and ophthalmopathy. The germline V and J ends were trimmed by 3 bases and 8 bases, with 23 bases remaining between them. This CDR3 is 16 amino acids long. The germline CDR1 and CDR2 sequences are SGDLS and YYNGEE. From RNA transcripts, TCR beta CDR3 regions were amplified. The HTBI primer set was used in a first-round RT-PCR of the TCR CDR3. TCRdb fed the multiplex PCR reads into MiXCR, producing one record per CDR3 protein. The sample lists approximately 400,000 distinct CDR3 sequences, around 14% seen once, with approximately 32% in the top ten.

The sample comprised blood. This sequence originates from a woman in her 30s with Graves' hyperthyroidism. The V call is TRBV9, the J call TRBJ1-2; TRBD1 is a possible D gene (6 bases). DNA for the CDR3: TGTGCCAGCAGCGGAAACGACAGGCAGAAAAATTACGGCTACACCTTC. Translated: CASSGNDRQKNYGYTF.